The rows below give T cell receptor beta chains drawn from one sample of a study of blood T cell repertoires in COVID-19. Produced via immunoSEQ multiplex PCR; TCRdb's table is partial and in-frame only. This sample has about 150,000 clones, with approximately 79% found just once. Input material: PBMCs or T cells enriched from blood (not recorded which). The source of these receptors is a woman aged 70-85 years in a cohort exposed to, infected with or recovered from COVID-19 (not recorded which). The CDR3 runs from the conserved cysteine through the conserved F or W. A D gene is named only where the DNA matches it firmly. Size values are once, few and many counts, or a class for expanded clones, and some rows have none.

J | D | length | V | size | CDR3 | DNA
TRBJ2-1 | TRBD2 | 14 | TRBV4-2 | - | CASSPRLAYNEQFF | TGTGCCAGCAGCCCCCGACTAGCGTACAATGAGCAGTTCTTC
TRBJ1-2 | TRBD1 | 12 | TRBV29-1 | - | CSGGQAAYGYTF | TGCAGCGGTGGACAGGCGGCTTATGGCTACACCTTC
TRBJ1-1 | TRBD1 | 14 | TRBV7-9 | few | CASSWGQGAVEAFF | TGTGCCAGCAGCTGGGGACAGGGGGCGGTTGAAGCTTTCTTT
TRBJ2-7 | - | 14 | TRBV2 | - | CASSGGLGSYEQYF | TGTGCCAGCAGTGGTGGGCTAGGGAGCTACGAGCAGTACTTC
TRBJ2-5 | TRBD1 | 16 | TRBV7-2 | - | CASSQRVGGSEETQYF | TGTGCCAGCAGCCAAAGGGTAGGGGGCTCTGAAGAGACCCAGTACTTC
TRBJ1-3 | - | 17 | TRBV7-6 | few | CASSLGVSVISGNTIYF | TGTGCCAGCAGCTTAGGGGTCAGCGTGATCTCTGGAAACACCATATATTTT
TRBJ2-3 | - | 14 | TRBV2 | - | CATQGAGQKITQYF | TGTGCCACCCAAGGGGCGGGACAGAAAATTACGCAGTATTTT
TRBJ2-1 | TRBD2 | 18 | TRBV10-3 | - | CAISETGLAGGANNEQFF | TGTGCCATCAGTGAGACAGGACTAGCGGGTGGGGCTAACAATGAGCAGTTCTTC
TRBJ2-7 | TRBD2 | 14 | TRBV28 | - | CASCSGSHSYEQYF | TGTGCCAGCTGTAGCGGGAGCCACTCCTACGAGCAGTACTTC
TRBJ1-6 | TRBD1 | 17 | TRBV28 | - | CASRIGTGSLLGSPLHF | TGTGCCAGCAGAATCGGGACAGGTTCATTACTCGGTTCACCCCTCCACTTT
TRBJ2-3 | TRBD1 | 15 | TRBV10-3 | - | CAISTSGTGPDTQYF | TGTGCCATCAGTACCTCCGGGACAGGCCCAGATACGCAGTATTTT
TRBJ2-1 | TRBD1 | 16 | TRBV5-1 | - | CASSLGGTGAHNEQFF | TGCGCCAGCAGCTTGGGAGGGACAGGGGCGCACAATGAGCAGTTCTTC
TRBJ2-2 | - | 12 | TRBV10-3 | - | CASRSVAGELFF | TGTGCCAGCCGATCGGTGGCCGGGGAGCTGTTTTTT
TRBJ2-3 | - | 13 | TRBV19 | - | CASSVGQSDTQYF | TGTGCCAGTAGTGTTGGACAGTCGGATACGCAGTATTTT
TRBJ2-1 | - | 15 | TRBV9 | few | CASSVEGRFYNEQFF | TGTGCCAGCAGCGTGGAGGGGAGATTCTACAATGAGCAGTTCTTC
TRBJ1-5 | - | 13 | TRBV19 | - | CASTDQGGKPQHF | TGTGCCAGTACCGACCAGGGAGGTAAGCCCCAGCATTTT
TRBJ1-4 | - | 16 | TRBV7-2 | - | CASSPISSWDFEKLFF | TGTGCCAGCAGCCCAATTTCAAGTTGGGACTTCGAAAAACTGTTTTTT
TRBJ2-1 | TRBD2 | 14 | TRBV2 | few | CASKREGRSNEQFF | TGTGCCAGCAAACGGGAGGGCCGGAGCAATGAGCAGTTCTTC
TRBJ1-2 | - | 16 | TRBV18 | - | CASSPLAGDHPNGYTF | TGTGCCAGCTCACCACTCGCCGGAGATCACCCTAATGGCTACACCTTC
TRBJ2-3 | TRBD1 | 15 | TRBV7-8 | once | CASSPGQGRTDTQYF | TGTGCCAGCAGCCCCGGACAGGGACGCACAGATACGCAGTATTTT
TRBJ2-1 | - | 15 | TRBV5-1 | - | CASSATSGTYNEQFF | TGCGCCAGCAGCGCGACATCCGGGACTTACAATGAGCAGTTCTTC
TRBJ2-4 | - | 20 | TRBV12-5 | - | CASGTPGREGVASAKNIQYF | TGTGCTAGTGGTACCCCGGGCCGAGAGGGGGTAGCTTCAGCCAAAAACATTCAGTACTTC
TRBJ2-7 | TRBD1 | 15 | TRBV18 | - | CASSPVQGALGEQYF | TGTGCCAGCTCACCCGTCCAGGGGGCTCTCGGCGAGCAGTACTTC
TRBJ2-7 | TRBD1 | 15 | TRBV4-2 | - | CASSLEAGGSYEQYF | TGTGCCAGCAGCCTCGAGGCAGGGGGTTCCTACGAGCAGTACTTC
TRBJ2-5 | TRBD1 | 13 | TRBV7-6 | - | CASSVTGSSTQYF | TGTGCCAGCAGCGTGACAGGGTCCAGTACCCAGTACTTC
TRBJ2-3 | TRBD2 | 14 | TRBV2 | - | CASNLLAGVDTQYF | TGTGCCAGCAACTTACTAGCGGGAGTGGATACGCAGTATTTT
TRBJ1-5 | - | 13 | TRBV4-1 | - | CASSQDLYQPQHF | TGCGCCAGCAGCCAAGACCTCTATCAGCCCCAGCATTTT
TRBJ2-7 | TRBD1 | 15 | TRBV6-2/TRBV6-3 | - | CASSSWGQDDYEQYF | TGTGCCAGCAGTTCCTGGGGACAGGACGACTACGAGCAGTACTTC
TRBJ1-1 | - | 15 | TRBV18 | - | CASSPLDSGDTEAFF | TGTGCCAGCTCACCCCTCGACAGTGGGGACACTGAAGCTTTCTTT
TRBJ1-2 | TRBD1 | 13 | TRBV28 | - | CASQTGAVYGYTF | TGTGCCAGTCAGACAGGGGCAGTCTATGGCTACACCTTC
TRBJ1-2 | - | 13 | TRBV19 | once | CASSQGLLWGYTF | TGTGCCAGTTCACAGGGTCTGCTATGGGGCTACACCTTC
TRBJ2-1 | TRBD1 | 16 | TRBV7-9 | - | CASSLPRGGSGNEQFF | TGTGCCAGCAGCTTACCAAGAGGGGGCAGTGGGAATGAGCAGTTCTTC
TRBJ2-5 | TRBD1 | 23 | TRBV3-1/TRBV3-2 | - | CASSPTNKGRTGAFIEYQETQYF | TGTGCCAGCAGCCCTACAAATAAAGGTCGGACAGGAGCGTTTATAGAGTACCAAGAGACCCAGTACTTC
TRBJ1-2 | TRBD1 | 19 | TRBV10-3 | - | CAISESRRAGGQGLYGYTF | TGTGCCATCAGTGAATCCCGGCGGGCAGGGGGGCAGGGGCTCTATGGCTACACCTTC
TRBJ2-2 | - | 13 | TRBV11-2 | - | CASSPRLPGELFF | TGTGCCAGCAGCCCTAGGCTTCCCGGGGAGCTGTTTTTT
TRBJ2-1 | - | 13 | TRBV9 | once | CASSVAESEEQFF | TGTGCCAGCAGCGTAGCAGAGTCGGAGGAGCAGTTCTTC
TRBJ2-7 | TRBD1 | 14 | TRBV19 | - | CASRIRDSSYEQYF | TGTGCCAGTAGGATCCGGGACAGTTCCTACGAGCAGTACTTC
TRBJ1-1 | - | 13 | TRBV2 | - | CASNVEMNTEAFF | TGTGCCAGCAATGTGGAGATGAACACTGAAGCTTTCTTT
TRBJ1-4 | - | 13 | TRBV11-2 | - | CASSLGHQNQLFF | TGTGCCAGCAGCTTAGGACACCAGAACCAACTGTTTTTT
TRBJ2-3 | TRBD2 | 16 | TRBV2 | - | CASRNIAGASTDTQYF | TGTGCCAGCAGAAACATAGCGGGAGCTAGCACAGATACGCAGTATTTT
TRBJ2-1 | TRBD1 | 14 | TRBV19 | - | CASSTRTGWDEQFF | TGTGCCAGTAGTACTAGGACAGGGTGGGATGAGCAGTTCTTC
TRBJ2-1 | - | 13 | TRBV7-3 | - | CASSLTNSNEQFF | TGTGCCAGCAGCTTAACGAATAGTAATGAGCAGTTCTTC
TRBJ2-2 | - | 15 | TRBV28 | - | CASSLGGGNTGELFF | TGTGCCAGCAGTTTAGGAGGGGGCAACACCGGGGAGCTGTTTTTT
TRBJ2-1 | - | 13 | TRBV6-2/TRBV6-3 | - | CASSGGTRDEQFF | TGTGCCAGCAGTGGGGGGACCCGGGATGAGCAGTTCTTC
TRBJ1-5 | - | 13 | TRBV19 | - | CASSIGHRQPQHF | TGTGCCAGTAGTATAGGACATAGGCAGCCCCAGCATTTT
TRBJ1-2 | - | 13 | TRBV2 | - | CASSLGLIDGYTF | TGTGCCAGCAGTCTAGGTCTAATCGATGGCTACACCTTC